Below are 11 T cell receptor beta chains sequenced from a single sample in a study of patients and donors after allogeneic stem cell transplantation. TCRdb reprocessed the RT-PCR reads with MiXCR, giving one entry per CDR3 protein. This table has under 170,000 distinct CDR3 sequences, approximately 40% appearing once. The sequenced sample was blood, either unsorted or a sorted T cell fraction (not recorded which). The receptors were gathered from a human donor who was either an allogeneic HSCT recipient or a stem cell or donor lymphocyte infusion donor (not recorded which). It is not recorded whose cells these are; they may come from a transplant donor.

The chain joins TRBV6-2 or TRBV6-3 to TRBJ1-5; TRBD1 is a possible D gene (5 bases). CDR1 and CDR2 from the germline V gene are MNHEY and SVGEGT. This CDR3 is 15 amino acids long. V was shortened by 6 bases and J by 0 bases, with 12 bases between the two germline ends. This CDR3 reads CASSIAQGSNQPQHF. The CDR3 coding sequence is TGTGCCAGCAGCATAGCTCAGGGTAGCAATCAGCCCCAGCATTTT.

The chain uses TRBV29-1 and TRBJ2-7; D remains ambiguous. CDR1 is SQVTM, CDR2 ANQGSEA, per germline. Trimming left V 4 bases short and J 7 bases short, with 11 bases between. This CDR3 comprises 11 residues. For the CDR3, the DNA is TGCAGCGTTGTTGAAGGGCCGGAGCAGTACTTC. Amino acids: CSVVEGPEQYF.

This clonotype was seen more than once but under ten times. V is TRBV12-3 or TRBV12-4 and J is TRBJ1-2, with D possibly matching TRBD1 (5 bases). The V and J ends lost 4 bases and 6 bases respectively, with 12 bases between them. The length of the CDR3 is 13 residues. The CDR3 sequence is CASSSGRANGYTF. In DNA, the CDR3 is TGTGCCAGCAGTTCAGGGAGGGCGAATGGCTACACCTTC.

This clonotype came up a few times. CDR3 amino acids: CAWAGTVNSPLHF. In nucleotides, the CDR3 is TGTGCCTGGGCAGGGACAGTAAATTCACCCCTCCACTTT. The rearrangement joins TRBV30 to TRBJ1-6, with 7 bases aligning to TRBD1. The CDR3 is 13 residues long. Looked up from germline, CDR1 is GTSNPN and CDR2 is SVGIG (reference sequence). Trimming cost V 5 bases and J 7 bases; bases outside gene matches: 5.

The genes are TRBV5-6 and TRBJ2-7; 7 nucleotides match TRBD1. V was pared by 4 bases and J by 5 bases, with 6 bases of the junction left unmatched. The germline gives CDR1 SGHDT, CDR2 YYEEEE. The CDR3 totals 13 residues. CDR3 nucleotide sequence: TGTGCCAGCAGCCCGGGGACAGCCCACGAGCAGTACGTC. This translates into CASSPGTAHEQYV.

The DNA for the CDR3 is TGCAGCGTTGAAGATCACCTAGCGTCGGAGACCCAGTACTTC. Translating gives CSVEDHLASETQYF. V usage is TRBV29-1 and J usage is TRBJ2-5, with D possibly being TRBD2 (6 bases). CDR1 SQVTM and CDR2 ANQGSEA come from the germline V gene. The CDR3 loop spans 14 amino acids. Trimming removed 0 bases at V and 5 bases at J, with 13 bases between.

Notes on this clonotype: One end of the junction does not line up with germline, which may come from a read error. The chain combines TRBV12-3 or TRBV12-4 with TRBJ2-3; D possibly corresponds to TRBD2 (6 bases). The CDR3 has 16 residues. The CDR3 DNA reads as TGTGCCAGCATTTTAAGGGGACTTAATAGCACAGATACGCAGTATTTT. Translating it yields CASILRGLNSTDTQYF.

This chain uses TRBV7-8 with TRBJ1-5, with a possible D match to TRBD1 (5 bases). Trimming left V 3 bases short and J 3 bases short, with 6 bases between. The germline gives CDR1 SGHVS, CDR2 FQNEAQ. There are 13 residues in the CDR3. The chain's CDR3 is CASSLGDNQPQHF. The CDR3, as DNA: TGTGCCAGCAGCTTGGGGGACAATCAGCCCCAGCATTTT.

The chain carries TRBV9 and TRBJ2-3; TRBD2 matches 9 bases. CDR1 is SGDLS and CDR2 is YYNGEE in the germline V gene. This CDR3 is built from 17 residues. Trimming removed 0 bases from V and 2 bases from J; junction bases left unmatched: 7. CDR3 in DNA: TGTGCCAGCAGCGTAGGAGCGAGCGGGGGGATCACAGATACGCAGTATTTT. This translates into CASSVGASGGITDTQYF.

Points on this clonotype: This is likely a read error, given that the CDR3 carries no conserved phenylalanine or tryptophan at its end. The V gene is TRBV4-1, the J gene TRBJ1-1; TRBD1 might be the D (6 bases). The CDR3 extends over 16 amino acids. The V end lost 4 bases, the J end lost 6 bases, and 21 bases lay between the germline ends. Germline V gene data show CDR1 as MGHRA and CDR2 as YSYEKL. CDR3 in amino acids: CASSRTILRGPAEAFL. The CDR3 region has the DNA TGCGCCAGCAGCCGAACTATACTCAGGGGCCCCGCTGAAGCTTTCTTG.

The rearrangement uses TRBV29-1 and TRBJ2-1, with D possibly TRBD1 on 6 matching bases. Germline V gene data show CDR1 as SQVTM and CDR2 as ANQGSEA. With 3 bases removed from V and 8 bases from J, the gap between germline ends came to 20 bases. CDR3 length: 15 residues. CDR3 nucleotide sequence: TGCAGCGTTGATCGGGGCCGCCCAAAGGGGGATGAGCAGTTCTTC. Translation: CSVDRGRPKGDEQFF.